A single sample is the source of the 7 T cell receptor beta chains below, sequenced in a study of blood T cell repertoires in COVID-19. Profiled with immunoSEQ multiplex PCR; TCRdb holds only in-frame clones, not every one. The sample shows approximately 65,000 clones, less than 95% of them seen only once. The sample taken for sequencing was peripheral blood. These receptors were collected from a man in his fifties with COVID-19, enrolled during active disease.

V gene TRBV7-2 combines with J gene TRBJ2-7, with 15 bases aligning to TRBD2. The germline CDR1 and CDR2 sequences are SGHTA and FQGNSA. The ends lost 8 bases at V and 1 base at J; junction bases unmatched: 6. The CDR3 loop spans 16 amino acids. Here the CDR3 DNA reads TGTGCCAGCCGGGGACTAGCGGGAGGACGATCCTACGAGCAGTACTTC. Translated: CASRGLAGGRSYEQYF.

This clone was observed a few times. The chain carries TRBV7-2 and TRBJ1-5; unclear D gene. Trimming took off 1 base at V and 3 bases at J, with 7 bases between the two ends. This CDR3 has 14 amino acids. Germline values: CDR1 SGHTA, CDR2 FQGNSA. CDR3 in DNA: TGTGCCAGCAGCTTAGTCCCCTACAATCAGCCCCAGCATTTT. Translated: CASSLVPYNQPQHF.

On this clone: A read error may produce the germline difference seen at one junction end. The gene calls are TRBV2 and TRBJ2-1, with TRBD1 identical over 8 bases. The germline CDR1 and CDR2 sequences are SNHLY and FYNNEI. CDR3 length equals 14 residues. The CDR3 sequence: CASSAGGGYIEQFF. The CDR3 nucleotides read TGTGCCAGCAGTGCAGGGGGCGGCTACATTGAGCAGTTCTTC.

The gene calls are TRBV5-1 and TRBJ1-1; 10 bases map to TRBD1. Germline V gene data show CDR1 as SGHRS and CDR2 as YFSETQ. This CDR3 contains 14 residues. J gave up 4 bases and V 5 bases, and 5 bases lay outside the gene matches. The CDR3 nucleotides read TGCGCCAGCAGGGGACAGGGGTCGAGCACTGAAGCTTTCTTT. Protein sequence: CASRGQGSSTEAFF.

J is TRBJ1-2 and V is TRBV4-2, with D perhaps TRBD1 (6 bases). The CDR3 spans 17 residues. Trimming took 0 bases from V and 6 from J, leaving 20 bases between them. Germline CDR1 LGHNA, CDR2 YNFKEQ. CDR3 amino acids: CASSQDIGTGILDGYTF. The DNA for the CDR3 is TGTGCCAGCAGCCAAGATATAGGCACAGGGATTTTGGATGGCTACACCTTC.

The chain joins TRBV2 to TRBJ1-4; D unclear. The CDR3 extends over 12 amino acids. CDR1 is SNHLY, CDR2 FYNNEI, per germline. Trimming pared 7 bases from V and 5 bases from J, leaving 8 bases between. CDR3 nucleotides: TGTGCCAGCATCGAGTCGAATGAAAAACTGTTTTTT. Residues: CASIESNEKLFF.

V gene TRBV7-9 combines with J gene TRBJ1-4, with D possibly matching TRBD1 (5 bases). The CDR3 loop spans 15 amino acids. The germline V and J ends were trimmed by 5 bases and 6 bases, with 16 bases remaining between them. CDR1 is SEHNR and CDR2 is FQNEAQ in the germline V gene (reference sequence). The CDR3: CASSGHGGTYEKLFF. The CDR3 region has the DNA TGTGCCAGCAGCGGCCACGGGGGGACTTATGAAAAACTGTTTTTT.